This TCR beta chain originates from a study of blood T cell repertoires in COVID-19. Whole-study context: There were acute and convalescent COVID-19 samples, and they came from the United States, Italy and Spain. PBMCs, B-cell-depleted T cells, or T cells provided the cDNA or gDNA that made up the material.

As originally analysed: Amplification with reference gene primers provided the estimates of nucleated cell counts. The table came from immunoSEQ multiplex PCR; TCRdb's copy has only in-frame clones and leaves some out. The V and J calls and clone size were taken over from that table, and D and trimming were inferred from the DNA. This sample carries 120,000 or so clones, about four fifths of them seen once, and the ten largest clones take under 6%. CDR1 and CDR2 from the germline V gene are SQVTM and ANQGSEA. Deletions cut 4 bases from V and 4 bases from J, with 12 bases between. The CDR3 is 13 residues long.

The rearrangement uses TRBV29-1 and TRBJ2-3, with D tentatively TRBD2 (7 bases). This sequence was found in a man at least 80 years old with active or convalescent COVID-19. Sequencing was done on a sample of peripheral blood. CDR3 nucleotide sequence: TGCAGCGTTGGGGAGGGGGATCCAGATACGCAGTATTTT. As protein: CSVGEGDPDTQYF.